Sequencing of this T cell receptor beta chain was carried out in a study of T-cell memory formation after mild COVID-19. Study-wide points: Contracting clones from day 15 to 85 had balanced CD4/CD8; later expanders favoured CD4+. The main location of contracting CD4+ clones was CM and EM, and that of contracting CD8+ clones was EMRA.

cDNA libraries for TCR alpha and TCR beta, carrying sample barcodes and UMIs, came from 5'RACE with constant-segment primers. MiXCR, run by TCRdb on the 5' RACE reads, gives a single entry per CDR3 protein. The table has about 620,000 distinct CDR3 sequences, roughly 18% seen once. The CDR3 is 15 residues long. Losses at the gene ends were 3 bases for V and 2 bases for J; bases not matched to a gene: 4. This clonotype was counted a few times. What it recognizes is unknown. The J gene is TRBJ1-1, the V gene TRBV12-3 or TRBV12-4, with TRBD1 matching over 9 bases. The source of this sequence is an adult woman who had mild COVID-19 (a few samples of this study predate the infection). Cell type and time point are not known. The sequenced sample was PBMCs or a T cell subset sorted from them (not recorded which). CDR3 in DNA: TGTGCCAGCAGTTTGGGACAGGGAGATAACACTGAAGCTTTCTTT. Translation gives CASSLGQGDNTEAFF.